This T cell receptor (beta chain) emerged from a study of OX40 agonist ivuxolimab in advanced cancers. Per the germline V gene, CDR1 is SNHLY and CDR2 is FYNNEI. The CDR3 length is 11 residues. V was cut by 6 bases and J by 8 bases, with 10 bases left in between. Method: immunoSEQ multiplex PCR; TCRdb's copy keeps in-frame clones and lacks some. Among roughly 47,000 clones listed, roughly 90% were seen once. Material: CD4+ or CD8+ T cells sorted from blood, obtained in a trial of the OX40 agonist ivuxolimab. This receptor was taken from an adult with an advanced solid tumor such as melanoma, head and neck, liver or kidney cancer. The chain links TRBV2 to TRBJ1-1; maybe TRBD1 (6 bases). This chain's CDR3 is CASRRGWEAFF. CDR3 bases: TGTGCCAGCAGAAGGGGGTGGGAAGCTTTCTTT.